These 24 T cell receptor beta chains were sequenced from one sample in a study of CD8+ T cells in alopecia areata. Treatment given: oral pan-JAK inhibitor, 5-10 mg twice daily. As the sequencing template, cDNA was produced by extracting RNA and reverse transcribing it. Clones were read by immunoSEQ multiplex PCR, and TCRdb kept only the in-frame ones, dropping some. This table has approximately 300,000 clones, 58% appearing once. The starting material was CD4+ T cells sorted from blood, obtained at week 24, from a patient treated with tofacitinib. The receptors shown here come from a human donor with alopecia areata.

The chain recombines TRBV10-3 with TRBJ1-2, with unresolved D. V lost 3 bases to trimming and J lost 3 bases, with 14 bases between them. Germline CDR1 is ENHRY and CDR2 is SYGVKD. The length of the CDR3 is 15 residues. The CDR3 DNA reads as TGTGCCATCAGTGAACGTGGGCAGCGACACTATGGCTACACCTTC. This translates into CAISERGQRHYGYTF.

In regard to this clone: The same CDR3 arises from other DNA sequences in this sample as well. The chain recombines TRBV30 with TRBJ1-5; D gene ambiguous. The V gene lost 0 bases and the J gene lost 0 bases, with 9 bases spanning the gap. Per the germline V gene, CDR1 is GTSNPN and CDR2 is SVGIG (reference sequence). This CDR3 region has 15 residues. CDR3 protein: CAWSVRGFSNQPQHF. The CDR3 bases are TGTGCCTGGAGTGTACGAGGGTTTAGCAATCAGCCCCAGCATTTT.

The J gene is TRBJ2-3, the V gene TRBV29-1, with 9 bases aligning to TRBD1. The CDR3 length is 14 residues. CDR1 is SQVTM, CDR2 ANQGSEA, per germline. The ends lost 6 bases at V and 0 bases at J; junction bases unmatched: 4. CDR3 sequence reads: CSVGQGGSTDTQYF. In nucleotides, the CDR3 is TGCAGCGTGGGACAGGGAGGGAGCACAGATACGCAGTATTTT.

The chain uses TRBV15 and TRBJ1-1; 7 positions agree with TRBD1. Germline loops: CDR1 LNHNV, CDR2 YYDKDF (reference sequence). CDR3 length: 12 residues. With 8 bases clipped from V and 3 bases from J, the junction kept 3 bases outside the gene matches. This chain's CDR3 is CATSDRDTEAFF. Written as DNA, the CDR3 is TGTGCCACCTCCGACAGGGACACTGAAGCTTTCTTT.

This clone was counted only a few times. The rearrangement joins TRBV10-3 to TRBJ2-2; D tentatively reads TRBD1 or TRBD2 (5 bases each). CDR3 length equals 16 residues. Trimming left V 4 bases short and J 1 base short, with 13 bases between. Germline V gene data show CDR1 as ENHRY and CDR2 as SYGVKD. The CDR3 DNA reads as TGTGCCATCAGTGGACAAAGGGACGGGAACACCGGGGAGCTGTTTTTT. Its protein is CAISGQRDGNTGELFF.

The CDR3 nucleotides read TGTGCCATCAGGACCGGGACCGACCCCTACGAGCAGTACTTC. Amino acid sequence: CAIRTGTDPYEQYF. This chain connects TRBV10-3 to TRBJ2-7; D is possibly TRBD1 or TRBD2 (5 bases each). The V end was cut by 6 bases, the J end by 2 bases, with 14 bases between. Germline CDR1 reads ENHRY; CDR2 reads SYGVKD. The CDR3 has 14 residues.

The genes are TRBV2 and TRBJ2-5; unclear D gene. Germline assignment: CDR1 SNHLY and CDR2 FYNNEI. V was cut by 4 bases and J by 1 base, with 13 bases left in between. This CDR3 spans 15 amino acids. The CDR3 region has the DNA TGTGCCAGCAGTGGAAATCTGCCCTTCCAAGAGACCCAGTACTTC. The encoded protein is CASSGNLPFQETQYF.

The genes are TRBV30 and TRBJ2-7, with 8 bases lining up with TRBD2. J was trimmed by 2 bases and V by 0 bases; bases with no gene match: 6. This CDR3 has 15 amino acids. The germline V gene encodes CDR1 GTSNPN and CDR2 SVGIG (reference sequence). CDR3 region: CAWSVRTSGTYEQYF. The CDR3 bases are TGTGCCTGGAGTGTACGAACTAGCGGCACCTACGAGCAGTACTTC.

The chain is built from TRBV7-3 and TRBJ2-1, with a tentative D call TRBD2 (6 bases). The CDR3 length is 15 residues. The germline CDR1 and CDR2 sequences are SGHTA and FQGTGA. Trimming removed 4 bases from V and 4 bases from J, with 14 bases in between. CDR3 bases: TGTGCCAGCAGCTCTTCCGGGACTTCTTACAATGAGCAGTTCTTC. As protein: CASSSSGTSYNEQFF.

In this sample, this clone turned up a few times. The J gene is TRBJ1-1, the V gene TRBV6-1; 10 bases align to TRBD1. This CDR3 comprises 14 residues. The V and J ends lost 5 bases and 1 base, in that order; junction bases with no gene match: 1. The germline V gene has CDR1 MNHNS and CDR2 SASEGT. The CDR3 bases are TGTGCCAGCAGTCGGGACAGGGGGAACACTGAAGCTTTCTTT. This sequence encodes CASSRDRGNTEAFF.

The chain couples TRBV9 to TRBJ2-2; D is ambiguous. Trimming pared 0 bases from V and 5 bases from J, leaving 14 bases between. Germline CDR1 and CDR2: SGDLS and YYNGEE. The CDR3 is 16 amino acids. This CDR3 is CASSVGSESSTGELFF. The CDR3 DNA is TGTGCCAGCAGCGTAGGTTCCGAGAGCTCTACCGGGGAGCTGTTTTTT. The whole variable domain, remainder taken from reference TRBV9 and TRBJ2-2, is DSGVTQTPKHLITATGQRVTLRCSPRSGDLSVYWYQQSLDQGLQFLIQYYNGEERAKGNILERFSAQQFPDLHSELNLSSLELGDSALYFCASSVGSESSTGELFFGEGSRLTVL.

This rearrangement joins TRBV28 to TRBJ1-6; D ambiguous. CDR3 size: 16 residues. V was trimmed by 3 bases and J by 7 bases, leaving 16 bases between them. From germline, CDR1 is MDHEN and CDR2 SYDVKM. The CDR3 DNA reads TGTGCCAGCAGTTTTCCCTTGGGCCCGTTCAATTCACCCCTCCACTTT. It translates to CASSFPLGPFNSPLHF.

This clone was seen only once. The chain links TRBV5-1 to TRBJ2-3, with D perhaps matching TRBD2 (6 bases). Trimming left V 5 bases short and J 3 bases short, with 13 bases between. The CDR3 runs 14 residues. CDR1 is SGHRS and CDR2 is YFSETQ in the germline V gene. CDR3 coding DNA: TGCGCCAGCAGAGTCGAGGGGAGGACAGATACGCAGTATTTT. Residues: CASRVEGRTDTQYF.

This chain joins TRBV2 and TRBJ2-3; D unresolved. CDR1 is SNHLY and CDR2 is FYNNEI in the germline V gene. V was shortened by 2 bases and J by 1 base, with 4 bases between the two germline ends. This CDR3 region has 13 residues. CDR3 coding DNA: TGTGCCAGCAGTGAAAAGGGCACAGATACGCAGTATTTT. Protein: CASSEKGTDTQYF.

This sequence joins TRBV5-1 and TRBJ2-3; 7 nucleotides align to TRBD2. V shed 4 bases, J shed 2 bases, and the junction held 7 bases outside the gene matches. This CDR3 spans 15 amino acids. CDR1 and CDR2 from the germline V gene are SGHRS and YFSETQ. The CDR3 loop reads CASSLQAGSTDTQYF. CDR3 DNA: TGCGCCAGCAGCCTTCAAGCGGGGTCCACAGATACGCAGTATTTT.

Of note for this clone: Relative to the germline gene, one junction end is altered; a read error may explain this. The rearrangement joins TRBV7-9 to TRBJ1-1, with a weak D call TRBD1 (5 bases). The CDR3 runs to 12 residues. Germline V gene lookup returns CDR1 SEHNR and CDR2 FQNEAQ (reference sequence). The CDR3 region has the DNA TGTGCCAGCAGCGCGTCGACAGAGCAGAGGGCCTTT. Translation gives CASSASTEQRAF.

There are a few counts of this clone. This chain connects TRBV28 to TRBJ2-2, with D possibly being TRBD1 (8 bases). The germline CDR1 and CDR2 sequences are MDHEN and SYDVKM. The CDR3 has 15 residues. Trimming took off 6 bases at V and 6 bases at J, with 17 bases between the two ends. CDR3 protein: CASRVRGTGPGELFF. Written as DNA, the CDR3 is TGTGCCAGCAGGGTGCGGGGGACAGGACCCGGGGAGCTGTTTTTT.

The rearrangement joins TRBV18 to TRBJ1-1; D gene ambiguous. Germline-derived CDR1 and CDR2 are KGHSH and LQKENI. CDR3 length: 16 amino acids. V lost 4 bases to trimming and J lost 0 bases, with 15 bases between them. The CDR3 sequence: CASSLTFQAVNTEAFF. The CDR3 DNA sequence: TGTGCCAGCTCACTAACATTTCAAGCTGTGAACACTGAAGCTTTCTTT.

This chain links TRBV21-1 with TRBJ2-5; TRBD1, the D gene given by the table, was not confirmed from the DNA. TRBV21-1 is noted as a pseudogene. The CDR3 has 16 amino acids. The CDR3 protein is CASSKERTSFQETQYF. The CDR3 DNA sequence: TGTGCCAGCAGCAAAGAGAGGACAAGTTTTCAAGAGACCCAGTACTTC.

A few counts support this clone. The genes are TRBV7-2 and TRBJ1-1; D call uncertain. Trimming removed 1 base from V and 1 base from J, with 7 bases in between. This CDR3 comprises 14 residues. CDR1 is SGHTA and CDR2 is FQGNSA in the germline V gene. The CDR3 sequence: CASSLGGENTEAFF. CDR3 DNA sequence: TGTGCCAGCAGCTTAGGTGGGGAGAACACTGAAGCTTTCTTT.

A note on this clone: The same CDR3 also results from other DNA sequences found in this sample. The chain is built from TRBV6-6 and TRBJ2-5; D gene ambiguous. Deletions cut 0 bases from V and 4 bases from J, with 3 bases between. The CDR3 is made up of 12 amino acids. The germline gives CDR1 MNHNY, CDR2 SVGAGI (reference sequence). For the CDR3, the DNA is TGTGCCAGCAGTTACTCCAGAGAGACCCAGTACTTC. This translates into CASSYSRETQYF.

This rearrangement joins TRBV2 to TRBJ2-6, with no clear D. Germline lookup yields CDR1 SNHLY and CDR2 FYNNEI. Trimming cost V 6 bases and J 0 bases, with 12 bases left between them. The CDR3 has 16 residues. The CDR3 nucleotides read TGTGCCAGCAGGGAAATCGCTCACTCTGGGGCCAACGTCCTGACTTTC. Its translation: CASREIAHSGANVLTF.

This clone was detected a few times. This chain connects TRBV29-1 to TRBJ2-3, with TRBD2 matching over 11 bases. The CDR3 consists of 17 residues. The trim removed 1 base at V and 1 base at J, leaving 7 bases unmatched. Germline V gives CDR1 SQVTM, CDR2 ANQGSEA. Here the CDR3 reads CSVEGGLAGGRTDTQYF. Written as DNA, the CDR3 is TGCAGCGTTGAAGGCGGGCTAGCGGGGGGCCGCACAGATACGCAGTATTTT.

V usage is TRBV30 and J usage is TRBJ1-1; D might be TRBD1 (6 bases). The V gene's germline CDR1 is GTSNPN and CDR2 SVGIG (reference sequence). The CDR3 extends over 11 amino acids. V lost 3 bases to trimming and J lost 10 bases, with 12 bases between them. The CDR3 DNA reads as TGTGCCTGGAGAGGGGGGGGTGTAGCTTTCTTT. Protein product: CAWRGGGVAFF.